This T cell receptor (beta chain) was identified during a study of pediatric ulcerative colitis (dated by TCRdb to about 2019). Regarding the research as a whole: From under ten newly diagnosed, treatment-naive pediatric ulcerative colitis patients and four non-IBD control children, paired blood and rectal samples were collected.

Rearranged CDR3 beta regions were amplified from genomic DNA with multiplex V and J primers using the immunoSEQ TRB Survey service. To keep sequencing depth the same across samples, survey-level depth of up to 500,000 reads per sample was applied. Libraries were purified, pooled and sequenced on Illumina technology. The study's processing was this. Productive clonality, sample overlap, pairwise scatters, CDR3 beta length, V/D/J gene usage and productiveness were assessed with immunoSEQ online tools. Alongside Shannon and Simpson indices, calculated diversity was computed as the number of unique rearrangements divided by total templates, multiplied by 100. Principal component analysis used the R prcomp function and ggbiplot package on Z-score normalized data. Blood-rectal clonal overlap within each subject was quantified with Morisita's index. Not all clones reach the TCRdb copy of this immuneACCESS table, which keeps in-frame sequences only. Checked studies attribute under half of the gap to unresolved V genes and leave the rest unexplained. V and J calls and clone size are copied from that table; D and trimming were computed from the DNA. Recorded for this sample are roughly 60,000 clones; 80% to 90% of them occurred a single time. Around 1.5% of the sample lies in the top ten.

This clone was observed a handful of times. This clone's antigen is unknown. No much larger clonotype is one base removed from it; base qualities were not supplied. V is trimmed back by 7 bases and J by 5 bases, and the junction contains 5 bases that no gene match accounts for. From the cysteine up to the phenylalanine, the CDR3 has a length of 14 residues. Of all the DNA, just the CDR3 is kept, 42 bases in frame from base 1. CDR1 and CDR2 (SNHLY, FYNNEI) derive from the germline V gene. The control children had a colonoscopy because IBD was suspected, but their endoscopy was normal both macroscopically and histologically, and none were diagnosed with IBD within the following year. A blood sample was obtained concurrently with the colonoscopy. The Wizard kit (Promega) was used to extract genomic DNA from the blood and intestinal samples. On the study overall, not on this receptor specifically: Because the repertoires came from total lymphocyte DNA, rare subsets such as regulatory T cells may have patterns that are not reflected. For technical reasons, blood samples from two patients gave substantially fewer templates, and these samples were excluded from the blood-rectal overlap analysis. Features of the rectal repertoire distinguished controls, mild-moderate colitis patients and acute severe colitis patients, and in acute severe colitis rectal diversity was lower because of clonal expansions. With only four individuals, the healthy control group was small. Significantly higher autologous blood-rectal clonal overlap was found in ulcerative colitis patients than in controls, which suggested increased T cell trafficking to inflamed tissue. A couple of rectal CDR3 clonotypes turned up in every ulcerative colitis patient but in none of the controls.

The chain is assembled from TRBV2 and TRBJ1-6, with 7 bases in between that match TRBD1. Specimen: blood. The TCR originated in a boy younger than 18 who was a control in a study of pediatric ulcerative colitis. The CDR3 protein sequence reads: CASKSQGHNSPLHF. DNA sequence: TGTGCCAGCAAATCACAGGGGCATAATTCACCCCTCCACTTT.